The 24 T cell receptor beta chains reported below all come from one sample, sequenced in a study of CD8 T cells in ankylosing spondylitis. Study results and limitations: Blood of patients with ankylosing spondylitis appeared to be characterized by a TCR beta motif of eight highly homologous variants.

TCRdb called the 5' RACE reads again in MiXCR, with one record for every CDR3 protein. The data show 500,000 or so distinct CDR3 sequences, roughly 5.2% seen once. No antigen has been identified for these receptors. Sequencing input: blood, either unsorted or a sorted T cell fraction (not recorded which). These TCRs come from a male donor with ankylosing spondylitis.

This clonotype was found many times. The chain uses TRBV5-1 and TRBJ1-3, with D perhaps matching TRBD1 (5 bases). The V end was cut by 4 bases, the J end by 0 bases, with 11 bases between. The CDR3 length is 15 residues. From germline, CDR1 is SGHRS and CDR2 YFSETQ. The CDR3 sequence: CASSRDFTSGNTIYF. The CDR3 region has the DNA TGCGCCAGCAGCCGGGACTTTACCTCTGGAAACACCATATATTTT.

This clonotype has a count of ten or more. V gene TRBV7-9 combines with J gene TRBJ2-3; 7 nucleotides match TRBD1. CDR3 size: 17 residues. The germline V gene encodes CDR1 SEHNR and CDR2 FQNEAQ (reference sequence). The ends lost 0 bases at V and 0 bases at J; junction bases unmatched: 6. The CDR3 DNA reads TGTGCCAGCAGCTTAGCGCTAAGACAGGGTAGCACAGATACGCAGTATTTT. Translating it yields CASSLALRQGSTDTQYF.

This chain connects TRBV7-2 to TRBJ2-5; 9 bases agree with TRBD2. CDR3 length equals 16 residues. Germline V CDR1 and CDR2: SGHTA, FQGNSA. The V and J ends lost 0 bases and 2 bases, in that order; junction bases with no gene match: 4. CDR3: CASSLAPAGGQETQYF. The CDR3 bases are TGTGCCAGCAGCTTAGCGCCGGCGGGGGGGCAAGAGACCCAGTACTTC.

In this sample, this clonotype turned up a few times. The J gene is TRBJ2-7, the V gene TRBV2; D unclear. Trimming pared 4 bases from V and 4 bases from J, leaving 14 bases between. CDR1 is SNHLY and CDR2 is FYNNEI in the germline V gene. This CDR3 spans 14 amino acids. The CDR3 bases are TGTGCCAGCAGTGTGAGGTCTTTCGGGTACGAGCAGTACTTC. Translation gives CASSVRSFGYEQYF. Based on the CDR3 plus reference TRBV2 and TRBJ2-7, the full variable domain is EPEVTQTPSHQVTQMGQEVILRCVPISNHLYFYWYRQILGQKVEFLVSFYNNEISEKSEIFDDQFSVERPDGSNFTLKIRSTKLEDSAMYFCASSVRSFGYEQYFGPGTRLTVT.

V and J are TRBV29-1 and TRBJ1-1; D is unresolved. V lost 5 bases to trimming and J lost 1 base, with 11 bases between them. The CDR3 is 13 amino acids. Germline loops: CDR1 SQVTM, CDR2 ANQGSEA. CDR3 sequence: CSVRRRRNTEAFF. CDR3 DNA sequence: TGCAGCGTTAGGAGGCGGAGGAACACTGAAGCTTTCTTT.

This clonotype occurred many times. The chain combines TRBV11-2 with TRBJ2-7, with TRBD2 identical over 10 bases. This CDR3 is built from 16 residues. Germline V gene sequence: CDR1 SGHAT, CDR2 FQNNGV. Trimming took 3 bases from V and 5 from J; bases not matched to a gene: 10. The DNA for the CDR3 is TGTGCCAGCAGCTTCAAGATATCTAGCGGGAGAGACGAGCAGTACTTC. Translating it yields CASSFKISSGRDEQYF.

This clonotype was detected a few times. The J gene is TRBJ1-1, the V gene TRBV20-1; unclear D gene. The CDR3 spans 12 residues. The V and J ends lost 7 bases and 3 bases respectively, with 12 bases between them. Germline values: CDR1 DFQATT, CDR2 SNEGSKA (reference sequence). Here the CDR3 DNA reads TGCAGTGAGGCAGGACGGGACACTGAAGCTTTCTTT. Translated: CSEAGRDTEAFF.

The rearrangement links TRBV20-1 to TRBJ2-7; possibly TRBD2 for D (5 bases). Per germline, CDR1 DFQATT and CDR2 SNEGSKA (reference sequence). The CDR3 consists of 14 residues. V dropped 5 bases and J dropped 2 bases, with 16 bases sitting between them. The CDR3 DNA is TGCAGTGCTTCCCCTAGTGGGAGCCCCTACGAGCAGTACTTC. This translates into CSASPSGSPYEQYF.

This clonotype was counted ten times or more. The J gene is TRBJ1-6, the V gene TRBV4-2; 10 bases map to TRBD1. V gave up 5 bases and J gave up 7 bases; unmatched junction bases: 8. The germline V gene encodes CDR1 LGHNA and CDR2 YNFKEQ. The CDR3 has 16 residues. The CDR3 DNA reads TGTGCCAGCAGCAGGGACAGGGGTATGGAGAATTCACCCCTCCACTTT. It translates to CASSRDRGMENSPLHF.

This clonotype was found many times. The chain is built from TRBV5-1 and TRBJ1-2; D possibly corresponds to TRBD1 (6 bases). Germline loops: CDR1 SGHRS, CDR2 YFSETQ. The CDR3 extends over 14 amino acids. V was trimmed by 4 bases and J by 8 bases, leaving 18 bases between them. CDR3: CASSPSGTLSGYTF. The DNA of the CDR3 is TGCGCCAGCAGCCCGTCCGGGACATTGAGCGGCTACACCTTC.

This clonotype was picked up many times. A junction boundary mismatches the germline segment, possibly from a read error. The rearrangement uses TRBV7-7 and TRBJ2-1; no reliable D call. The CDR3 is 15 amino acids. CDR1 is SSHAT, CDR2 FNYEAQ, per germline (reference sequence). The CDR3 region has the DNA TGTGCTAGCAGCCGTAAGCTGAGCTCCTACAATGAGCAGTTCTTC. Amino acids: CASSRKLSSYNEQFF.

This clonotype was observed a few times. The chain joins TRBV5-1 to TRBJ2-3; a possible D gene is TRBD1 (5 bases). Looked up from germline, CDR1 is SGHRS and CDR2 is YFSETQ. The CDR3 length is 16 residues. The V and J ends lost 5 bases and 4 bases respectively, with 20 bases between them. CDR3 sequence reads: CASSPTYRYGPDTQYF. The CDR3 DNA sequence: TGCGCCAGCAGTCCCACCTACAGGTACGGGCCAGATACGCAGTATTTT.

This clonotype was seen many times. J is TRBJ1-6 and V is TRBV5-1; 7 positions match TRBD1. V gave up 0 bases and J gave up 11 bases; unmatched junction bases: 11. Germline V gene lookup returns CDR1 SGHRS and CDR2 YFSETQ. The CDR3 sequence is 16 residues long. The CDR3 nucleotides are TGCGCCAGCAGCTTGGGGACAGGTGGATTATTTACACCCCTCCACTTT. Translation gives CASSLGTGGLFTPLHF.

This clonotype appeared a few times. This rearrangement joins TRBV11-1 to TRBJ2-4, with a tentative D call TRBD2 (6 bases). V was pared by 4 bases and J by 0 bases, with 13 bases between. In germline, CDR1 is SGHAT, CDR2 FQDESV (reference sequence). The CDR3 totals 16 residues. The CDR3 nucleotides are TGTGCCAGCAGCTCGCGGATGGGACTAGCCAAAAACATTCAGTACTTC. It is translated as CASSSRMGLAKNIQYF.

This clonotype was picked up many times. The V gene is TRBV5-1, the J gene TRBJ2-2, with D hard to call. The CDR3 runs 14 residues. V was pared by 0 bases and J by 3 bases, with 6 bases between. Germline values: CDR1 SGHRS, CDR2 YFSETQ. The CDR3 DNA follows: TGCGCCAGCAGCTTGGACGGGTACACCGGGGAGCTGTTTTTT. It is translated as CASSLDGYTGELFF. Complete variable domain (other parts from reference TRBV5-1 and TRBJ2-2): KAGVTQTPRYLIKTRGQQVTLSCSPISGHRSVSWYQQTPGQGLQFLFEYFSETQRNKGNFPGRFSGRQFSNSRSEMNVSTLELGDSALYLCASSLDGYTGELFFGEGSRLTVL.

This clonotype showed up many times. The rearrangement links TRBV10-1 to TRBJ2-2; D not resolved. The length of the CDR3 is 13 residues. The V end lost 6 bases, the J end lost 5 bases, and 10 bases lay between the germline ends. In germline, CDR1 is WNHNN, CDR2 SYGVQD (reference sequence). For the CDR3, the DNA is TGCGCCAGCAGACCCCAGGCGACCGGGGAGCTGTTTTTT. This gives the protein CASRPQATGELFF.

This clonotype appeared many times. The chain links TRBV5-1 to TRBJ2-7; D assignment may be TRBD1 or TRBD2 (5 bases each). Germline V gene data show CDR1 as SGHRS and CDR2 as YFSETQ. This CDR3 is built from 15 residues. The V end lost 3 bases, the J end lost 4 bases, and 17 bases lay between the germline ends. CDR3 in amino acids: CASSSGTAEAYEQYF. The CDR3 DNA reads as TGCGCCAGCAGCTCTGGGACCGCCGAGGCATACGAGCAGTACTTC.

This clonotype appeared many times. The DNA of the CDR3 is TGTGCCAGCAGTCCCAGCCGACTTGGAACCTACGAGCAGTACTTC. Translating it yields CASSPSRLGTYEQYF. The genes are TRBV12-3 or TRBV12-4 and TRBJ2-7; D call uncertain. The length of the CDR3 is 15 residues. The V end was cut by 5 bases, the J end by 2 bases, with 16 bases between.

This clonotype was recorded at least ten times. This chain connects TRBV24-1 to TRBJ1-5; D not certain. The CDR3 has 14 residues. V shed 0 bases and J shed 0 bases, with 2 bases lying between them. Germline V gene sequence: CDR1 KGHDR, CDR2 SFDVKD. DNA of the CDR3: TGTGCCACCAGTGATTTGGATAGCAATCAGCCCCAGCATTTT. This encodes CATSDLDSNQPQHF.

This clonotype came up many times. The genes are TRBV4-1 and TRBJ2-7; 10 bases match TRBD2. J gave up 1 base and V 7 bases, and 19 bases lay outside the gene matches. Germline assignment: CDR1 MGHRA and CDR2 YSYEKL. The length of the CDR3 is 19 residues. DNA of the CDR3: TGCGCCAGCACCCCCCGGGGGCTAGCGGGAGTGGGGGGATCCTACGAGCAGTACTTC. Translated: CASTPRGLAGVGGSYEQYF.

This clonotype was detected ten times or more. This chain uses TRBV20-1 with TRBJ2-3; TRBD2 aligns across 8 bases. Germline-derived CDR1 and CDR2 are DFQATT and SNEGSKA (reference sequence). With V trimmed by 4 bases and J by 3 bases, 12 bases remained unmatched. The CDR3 length is 16 residues. DNA of the CDR3: TGCAGTGCTAAGACTAGCGAGGTCTTAGGTACAGATACGCAGTATTTT. Its protein product is CSAKTSEVLGTDTQYF.

This clonotype was detected many times. The rearrangement joins TRBV18 to TRBJ2-1; 7 bases fit TRBD1. The CDR3 length is 14 residues. V lost 5 bases to trimming and J lost 7 bases; unmatched junction nucleotides: 8. Germline lookup yields CDR1 KGHSH and CDR2 LQKENI. In nucleotides, the CDR3 is TGTGCCAGCTCAAAGACAGGGAGCGTTAATGAGCAGTTCTTC. Translating it yields CASSKTGSVNEQFF. The complete variable domain, with remaining parts taken from reference TRBV18 and TRBJ2-1, reads NAGVMQNPRHLVRRRGQEARLRCSPMKGHSHVYWYRQLPEEGLKFMVYLQKENIIDESGMPKERFSAEFPKEGPSILRIQQVVRGDSAAYFCASSKTGSVNEQFFGPGTRLTVL.

This clonotype came up many times. The gene calls are TRBV20-1 and TRBJ1-2; D gene ambiguous. The germline V gene has CDR1 DFQATT and CDR2 SNEGSKA (reference sequence). Trimming removed 5 bases at V and 1 base at J, with 5 bases between. The length of the CDR3 is 11 residues. Here the CDR3 DNA reads TGCAGTGCTGGGGATAACTATGGCTACACCTTC. It encodes CSAGDNYGYTF.

Many counts were recorded for this clonotype. The V call is TRBV20-1, the J call TRBJ2-7, with TRBD1 as a possible D gene (6 bases). V was cut by 4 bases and J by 7 bases, with 14 bases left in between. This CDR3 has 12 amino acids. Germline V gene sequence: CDR1 DFQATT, CDR2 SNEGSKA (reference sequence). The CDR3 DNA sequence: TGCAGTGCTAACCGGGACATGGGGGAGCAGTACTTC. Its protein product is CSANRDMGEQYF.